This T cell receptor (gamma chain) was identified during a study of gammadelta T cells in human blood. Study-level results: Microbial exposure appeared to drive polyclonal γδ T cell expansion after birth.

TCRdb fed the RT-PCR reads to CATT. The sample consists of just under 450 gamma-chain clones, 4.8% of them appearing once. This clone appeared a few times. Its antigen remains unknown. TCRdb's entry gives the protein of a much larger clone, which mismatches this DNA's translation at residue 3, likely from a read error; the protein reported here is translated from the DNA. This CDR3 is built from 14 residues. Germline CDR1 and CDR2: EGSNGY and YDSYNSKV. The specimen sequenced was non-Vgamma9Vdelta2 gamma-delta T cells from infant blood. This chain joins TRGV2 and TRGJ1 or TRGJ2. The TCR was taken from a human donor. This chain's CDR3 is CAAWDGPIDYKKLF. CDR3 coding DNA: TGTGCCGCCTGGGACGGGCCCATTGATTATAAGAAACTCTTT.